Each of the 3 T cell receptor beta chains below was sequenced from the same sample in a study of post-analysis software for immune sequencing data. Overall study results and limits: When patients were compared with controls, 5 or 6 TRBV segments were more frequent, TRBV5-6, TRBV5-1 and TRBV20-1 among them.

These receptors' targets are unknown. Sequencing libraries made from TCR beta cDNA carried unique molecular identifiers. TCRdb passed the PCR reads through MiXCR, listing each CDR3 protein once. This sample has approximately 260,000 distinct CDR3 sequences; just over 35% occur once, and the top ten carry under 5.5%. The sequencing input was blood. These receptors were collected from a girl between 10 and 17 years old with multiple sclerosis.

The chain is built from TRBV28 and TRBJ2-7; TRBD2 matches at 8 bases. Losses at the gene ends were 5 bases for V and 8 bases for J; bases not matched to a gene: 8. This CDR3 is 13 amino acids long. In germline, CDR1 is MDHEN, CDR2 SYDVKM. CDR3 protein: CASSRGLGAKQYF. DNA for the CDR3: TGTGCCAGCAGTAGGGGACTAGGGGCTAAGCAGTACTTC.

This clonotype was counted many times. The V and J genes are TRBV4-1 and TRBJ2-5; TRBD1 matches at 9 bases. The CDR3 extends over 17 amino acids. After removal of 5 bases from V and 4 bases from J, the junction contained 14 bases not matched to a gene. Germline CDR1 MGHRA, CDR2 YSYEKL. The CDR3 region has the DNA TGCGCCAGCAGCGAAAACGTTCCGGGACAGGGAAGAGAGACCCAGTACTTC. Its translation: CASSENVPGQGRETQYF.

This clonotype was seen ten or more times. This chain joins TRBV2 and TRBJ2-4; possibly TRBD2 for D (5 bases). V was trimmed by 4 bases and J by 0 bases, leaving 10 bases between them. The CDR3 is 15 residues long. Per germline, CDR1 SNHLY and CDR2 FYNNEI. The CDR3 region has the DNA TGTGCCAGCAGTGCCGGGGTCTTAGCCAAAAACATTCAGTACTTC. It is translated as CASSAGVLAKNIQYF.